This T cell receptor beta chain was recovered during a study of early T cells in non-severe SARS-CoV-2 infection. Study at large: Unsorted whole blood bulk RNA was sequenced, with unpaired chains.

Unique molecular identifiers (one per individual cDNA molecule) were attached. Each CDR3 protein is one row after TCRdb ran MiXCR on the 5' RACE reads. The sample records fewer than 50,000 distinct CDR3 sequences, less than 15% being singletons. Germline V lookup: CDR1 DFQATT, CDR2 SNEGSKA (reference sequence). The CDR3 extends over 14 amino acids. Trimming stripped 7 bases from V and 0 bases from J, with 13 bases between. In its sample, this clonotype was seen a few times. The chain carries TRBV20-1 and TRBJ2-1; D possibly corresponds to TRBD2 (6 bases). The sequence was collected from an adult who was a healthcare worker with PCR-confirmed SARS-CoV-2 infection or an uninfected control (not recorded which). Material: whole blood. In DNA form, the CDR3 reads TGCAGTGTTAGTAGCGGTAGCTCCTACAATGAGCAGTTCTTC. Translated: CSVSSGSSYNEQFF.